Following are 2 T cell receptor beta chains from one sample sequenced in a study of tumor-infiltrating lymphocytes in primary liver carcinoma. Unsorted whole blood supplied the RNA, and germline DNA was extracted too. Making TCR beta cDNA involved roughly 500 ng total RNA and a constant-region primer. Libraries covering TCR beta were generated through three nested multiplex PCR rounds (using a slightly modified ARM-PCR). Both of the initial two PCR rounds ran for about 11 cycles and employed TRBV1-TRBV30 forward primers alongside a C-beta reverse primer. Each CDR3 protein is one row after TCRdb ran MiXCR on the multiplex PCR reads. The table has 300,000 to 400,000 distinct CDR3 sequences, around 60% seen once; the top ten hold under 8.5%. The sequenced sample consisted of peripheral blood. These receptors were obtained from a man between 35 and 55 years old with primary liver carcinoma and hepatitis B virus infection.

This clonotype was observed a handful of times. The genes are TRBV6-5 and TRBJ2-2; D may correspond to TRBD1 or TRBD2 (5 bases each). The CDR3 consists of 17 residues. V was trimmed by 3 bases and J by 4 bases, leaving 18 bases between them. Germline lookup yields CDR1 MNHEY and CDR2 SVGAGI. CDR3 coding DNA: TGTGCCAGCAGTTATTGGGGGAACCCAGAGAGCACCGGGGAGCTGTTTTTT. Protein product: CASSYWGNPESTGELFF.

The rearrangement uses TRBV12-3 or TRBV12-4 and TRBJ2-3; D is tentatively TRBD1 or TRBD2 (6 bases each). This CDR3 contains 13 residues. Trimming took off 7 bases at V and 8 bases at J, with 16 bases between the two ends. The CDR3: CASNRGGGGTQYF. The CDR3 DNA sequence: TGTGCCAGCAACCGCGGCGGAGGGGGTACGCAGTATTTT.